This TCR beta chain was captured in a study of blood T cell repertoires in COVID-19. Sequenced by immunoSEQ multiplex PCR; TCRdb stores in-frame clones only, minus some. Here the sample spans about 220,000 clones, 84% being singletons. The receptor's source is a man aged 45-65 years with active or convalescent COVID-19. Sample: peripheral blood.

This CDR3 reads CASSNPGTAAYEQYF. The CDR3, as DNA: TGTGCCAGCAGCAACCCCGGGACAGCGGCCTACGAGCAGTACTTC. The rearrangement links TRBV28 to TRBJ2-7, with 7 bases matching TRBD1. V lost 6 bases to trimming and J lost 2 bases; unmatched junction nucleotides: 10. Germline V gene sequence: CDR1 MDHEN, CDR2 SYDVKM. The CDR3 length is 15 residues.